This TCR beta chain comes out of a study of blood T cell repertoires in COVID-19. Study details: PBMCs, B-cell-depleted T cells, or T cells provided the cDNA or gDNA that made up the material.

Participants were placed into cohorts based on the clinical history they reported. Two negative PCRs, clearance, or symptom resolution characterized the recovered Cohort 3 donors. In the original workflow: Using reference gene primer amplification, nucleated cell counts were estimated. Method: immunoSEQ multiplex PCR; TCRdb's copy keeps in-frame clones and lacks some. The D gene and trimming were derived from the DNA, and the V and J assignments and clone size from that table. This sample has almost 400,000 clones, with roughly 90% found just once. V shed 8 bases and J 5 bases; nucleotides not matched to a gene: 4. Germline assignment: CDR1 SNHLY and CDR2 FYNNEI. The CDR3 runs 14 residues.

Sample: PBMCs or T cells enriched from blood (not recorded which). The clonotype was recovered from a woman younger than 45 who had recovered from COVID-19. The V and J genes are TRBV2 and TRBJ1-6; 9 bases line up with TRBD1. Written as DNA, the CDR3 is TGTGCCAGCCACCGGGACAGGGATAATTCACCCCTCCACTTT. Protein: CASHRDRDNSPLHF.